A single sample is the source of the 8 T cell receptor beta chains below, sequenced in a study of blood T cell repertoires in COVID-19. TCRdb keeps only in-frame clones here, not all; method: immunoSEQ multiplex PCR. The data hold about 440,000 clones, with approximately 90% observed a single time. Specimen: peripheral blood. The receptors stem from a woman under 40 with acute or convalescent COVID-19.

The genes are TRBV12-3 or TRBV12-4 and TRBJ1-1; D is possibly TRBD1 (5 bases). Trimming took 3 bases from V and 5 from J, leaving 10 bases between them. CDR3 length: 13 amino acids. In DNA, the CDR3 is TGTGCCAGCAGTTTTTTTTACAGGACTGAAGCTTTCTTT. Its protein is CASSFFYRTEAFF.

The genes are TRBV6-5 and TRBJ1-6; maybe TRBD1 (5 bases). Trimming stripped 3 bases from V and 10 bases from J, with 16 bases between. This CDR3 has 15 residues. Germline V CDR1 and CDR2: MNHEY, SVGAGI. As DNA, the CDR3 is TGTGCCAGCAGTTATTTTCCAGGGAATTTGTCACCCCTCCACTTT. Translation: CASSYFPGNLSPLHF.

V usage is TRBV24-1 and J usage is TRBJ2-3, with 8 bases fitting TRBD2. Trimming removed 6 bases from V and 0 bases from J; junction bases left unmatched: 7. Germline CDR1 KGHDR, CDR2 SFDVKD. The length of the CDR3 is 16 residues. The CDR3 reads CATSFGGGQSTDTQYF. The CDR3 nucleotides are TGTGCCACCAGTTTCGGGGGGGGCCAAAGCACAGATACGCAGTATTTT.

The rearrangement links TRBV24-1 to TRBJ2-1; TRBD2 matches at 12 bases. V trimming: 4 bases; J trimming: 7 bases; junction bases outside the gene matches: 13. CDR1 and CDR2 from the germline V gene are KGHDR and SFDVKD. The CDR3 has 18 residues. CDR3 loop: CATSDSRPASGGANEQFF. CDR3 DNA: TGTGCCACCAGTGACTCTCGCCCGGCTAGCGGGGGGGCAAATGAGCAGTTCTTC.

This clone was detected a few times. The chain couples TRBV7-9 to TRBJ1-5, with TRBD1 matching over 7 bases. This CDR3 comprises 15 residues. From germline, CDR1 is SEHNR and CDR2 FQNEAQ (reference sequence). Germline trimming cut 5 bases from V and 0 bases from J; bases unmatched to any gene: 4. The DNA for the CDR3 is TGTGCCAGCAGCGCGCAGGGGGATAGCAATCAGCCCCAGCATTTT. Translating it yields CASSAQGDSNQPQHF.

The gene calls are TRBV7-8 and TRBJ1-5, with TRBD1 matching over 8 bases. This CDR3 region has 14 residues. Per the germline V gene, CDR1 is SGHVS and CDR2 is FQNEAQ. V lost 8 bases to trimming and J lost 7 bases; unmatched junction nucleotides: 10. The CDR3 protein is CASGGTGGVQPQHF. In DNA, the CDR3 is TGTGCCAGCGGGGGAACAGGGGGAGTACAGCCCCAGCATTTT.

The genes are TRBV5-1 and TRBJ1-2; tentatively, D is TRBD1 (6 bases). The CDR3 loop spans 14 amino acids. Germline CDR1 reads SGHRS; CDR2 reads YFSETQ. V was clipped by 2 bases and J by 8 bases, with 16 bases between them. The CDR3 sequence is CASSLKQGQVGYTF. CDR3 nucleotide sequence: TGCGCCAGCAGCTTAAAACAGGGTCAGGTGGGCTACACCTTC.

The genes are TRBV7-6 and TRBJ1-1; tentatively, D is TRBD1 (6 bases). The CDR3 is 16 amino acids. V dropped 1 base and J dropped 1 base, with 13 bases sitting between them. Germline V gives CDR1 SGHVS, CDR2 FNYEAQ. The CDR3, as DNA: TGTGCCAGCAGCTTAGTGGGCGGCAGGGGGAACACTGAAGCTTTCTTT. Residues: CASSLVGGRGNTEAFF.